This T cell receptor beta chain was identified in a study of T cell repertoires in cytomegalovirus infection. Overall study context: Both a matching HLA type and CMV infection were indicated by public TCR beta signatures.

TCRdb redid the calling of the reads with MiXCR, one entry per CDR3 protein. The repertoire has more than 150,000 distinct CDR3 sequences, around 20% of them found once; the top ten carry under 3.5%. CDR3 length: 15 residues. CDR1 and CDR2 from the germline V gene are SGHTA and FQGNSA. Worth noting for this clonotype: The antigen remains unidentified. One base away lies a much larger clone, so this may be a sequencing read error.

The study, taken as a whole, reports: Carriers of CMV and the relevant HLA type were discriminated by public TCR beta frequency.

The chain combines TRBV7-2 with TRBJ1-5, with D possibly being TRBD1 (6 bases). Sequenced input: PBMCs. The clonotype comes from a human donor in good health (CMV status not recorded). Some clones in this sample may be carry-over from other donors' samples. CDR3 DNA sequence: TGTGCCGGCAGCACCGGACAGACGGGGAATCAGCCCCAGCATTTT. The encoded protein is CAGSTGQTGNQPQHF.